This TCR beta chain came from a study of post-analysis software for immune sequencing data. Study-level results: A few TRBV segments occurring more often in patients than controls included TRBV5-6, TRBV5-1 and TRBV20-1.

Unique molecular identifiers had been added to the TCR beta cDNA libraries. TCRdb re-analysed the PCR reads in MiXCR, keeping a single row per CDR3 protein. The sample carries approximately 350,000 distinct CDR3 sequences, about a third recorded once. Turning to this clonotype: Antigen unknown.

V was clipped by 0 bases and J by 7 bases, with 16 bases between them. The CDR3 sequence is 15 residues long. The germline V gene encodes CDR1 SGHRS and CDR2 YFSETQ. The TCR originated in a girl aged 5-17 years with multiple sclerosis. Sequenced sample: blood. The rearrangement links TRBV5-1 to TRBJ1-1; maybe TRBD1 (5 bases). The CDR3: CASSLAGPEPFEAFF. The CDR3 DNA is TGCGCCAGCAGCTTGGCAGGGCCCGAACCCTTTGAAGCTTTCTTT.